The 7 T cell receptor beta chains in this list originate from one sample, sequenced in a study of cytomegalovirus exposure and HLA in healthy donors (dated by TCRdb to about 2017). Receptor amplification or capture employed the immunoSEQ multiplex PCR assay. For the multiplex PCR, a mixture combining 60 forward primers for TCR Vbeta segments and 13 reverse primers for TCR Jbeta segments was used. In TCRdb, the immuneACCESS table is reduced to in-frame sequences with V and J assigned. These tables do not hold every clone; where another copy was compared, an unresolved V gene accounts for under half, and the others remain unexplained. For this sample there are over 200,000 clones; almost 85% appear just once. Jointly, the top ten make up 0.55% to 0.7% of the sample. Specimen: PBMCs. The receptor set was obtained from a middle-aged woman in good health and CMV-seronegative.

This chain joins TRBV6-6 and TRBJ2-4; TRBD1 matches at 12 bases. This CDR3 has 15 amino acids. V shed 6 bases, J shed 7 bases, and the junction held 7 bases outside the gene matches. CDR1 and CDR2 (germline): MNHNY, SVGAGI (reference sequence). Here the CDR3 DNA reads TGTGCCAGCAGCCCGGGACAGGGGGCATTGAACATTCAGTACTTC. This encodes CASSPGQGALNIQYF.

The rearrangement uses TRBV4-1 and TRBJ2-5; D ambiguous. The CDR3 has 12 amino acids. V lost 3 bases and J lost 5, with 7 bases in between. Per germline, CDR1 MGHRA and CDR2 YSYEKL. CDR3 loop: CASSHPQETQYF. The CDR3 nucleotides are TGCGCCAGCAGCCACCCCCAGGAGACCCAGTACTTC.

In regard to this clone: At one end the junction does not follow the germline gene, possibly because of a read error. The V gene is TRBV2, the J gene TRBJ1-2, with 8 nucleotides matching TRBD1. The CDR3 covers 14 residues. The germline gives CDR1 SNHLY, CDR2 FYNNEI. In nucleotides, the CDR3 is TGTGCCAGCAGTGGGCAGGGGGCTAATTATGGCTACACCTTC. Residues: CASSGQGANYGYTF.

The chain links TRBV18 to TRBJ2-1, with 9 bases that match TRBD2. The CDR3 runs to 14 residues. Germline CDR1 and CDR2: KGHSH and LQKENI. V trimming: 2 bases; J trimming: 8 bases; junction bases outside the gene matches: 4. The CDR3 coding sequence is TGTGCCAGCTCACCATTGATAGCGGGGGATGAGCAGTTCTTC. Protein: CASSPLIAGDEQFF.

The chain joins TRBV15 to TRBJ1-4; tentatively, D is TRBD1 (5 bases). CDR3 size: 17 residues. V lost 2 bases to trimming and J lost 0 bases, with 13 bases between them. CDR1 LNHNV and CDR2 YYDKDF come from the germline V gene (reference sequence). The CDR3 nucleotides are TGTGCCACCAGCAGAACCATCGGGGGTGCAACTAATGAAAAACTGTTTTTT. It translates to CATSRTIGGATNEKLFF. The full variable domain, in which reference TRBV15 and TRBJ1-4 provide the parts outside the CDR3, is DAMVIQNPRYQVTQFGKPVTLSCSQTLNHNVMYWYQQKSSQAPKLLFHYYDKDFNNEADTPDNFQSRRPNTSFCFLDIRSPGLGDTAMYLCATSRTIGGATNEKLFFGSGTQLSVL.

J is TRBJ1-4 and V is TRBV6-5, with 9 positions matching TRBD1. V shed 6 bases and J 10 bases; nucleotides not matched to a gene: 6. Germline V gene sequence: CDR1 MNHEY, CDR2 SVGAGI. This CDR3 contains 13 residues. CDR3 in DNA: TGTGCCAGCAGCCCCGGGACAGGGTCAAAACTGTTTTTT. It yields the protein CASSPGTGSKLFF.

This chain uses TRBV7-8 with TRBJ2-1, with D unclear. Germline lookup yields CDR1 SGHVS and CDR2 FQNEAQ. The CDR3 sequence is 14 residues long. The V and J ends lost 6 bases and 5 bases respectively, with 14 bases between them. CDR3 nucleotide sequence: TGTGCCAGCAGTCTCGGTCCCCACGACAATGAGCAGTTCTTC. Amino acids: CASSLGPHDNEQFF. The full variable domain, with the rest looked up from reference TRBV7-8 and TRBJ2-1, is GAGVSQSPRYKVAKRGQDVALRCDPISGHVSLFWYQQALGQGPEFLTYFQNEAQLDKSGLPSDRFFAERPEGSVSTLKIQRTQQEDSAVYLCASSLGPHDNEQFFGPGTRLTVL.